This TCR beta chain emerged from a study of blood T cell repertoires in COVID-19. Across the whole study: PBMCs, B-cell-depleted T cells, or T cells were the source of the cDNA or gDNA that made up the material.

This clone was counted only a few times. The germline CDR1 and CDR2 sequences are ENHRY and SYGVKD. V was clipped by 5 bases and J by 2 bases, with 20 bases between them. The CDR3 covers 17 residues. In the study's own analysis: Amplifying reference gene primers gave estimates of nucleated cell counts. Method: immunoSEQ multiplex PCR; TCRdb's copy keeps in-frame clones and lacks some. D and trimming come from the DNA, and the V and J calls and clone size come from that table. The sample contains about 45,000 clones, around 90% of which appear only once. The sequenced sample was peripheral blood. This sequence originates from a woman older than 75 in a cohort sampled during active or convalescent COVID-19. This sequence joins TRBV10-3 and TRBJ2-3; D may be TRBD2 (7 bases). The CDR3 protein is CAISPHTGGLNTDTQYF. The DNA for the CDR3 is TGTGCCATCAGTCCTCATACCGGGGGGCTGAACACAGATACGCAGTATTTT.